This is a list of T cell receptor beta chains from one sample in a study of blood T cell repertoires in COVID-19. Clones were sequenced by immunoSEQ multiplex PCR, and TCRdb holds only the in-frame ones, with some missing. The table records roughly 18,000 clones, 75% to 90% of them present only once. The source material was peripheral blood. The receptors were gathered from a woman aged 55-69 years with active COVID-19. CDR3s include the opening cysteine and the closing phenylalanine or tryptophan. Each record gives: CDR3 DNA, CDR3 protein, D gene, V gene, clone size, J gene. A D gene is named only where the DNA matches it firmly. Rows may omit the clone size; those that give it use once, few, many or a size class.

DNA: TGTGCCAGCAGTGAAGGCCCGGGGGACACCGGGGAGCTGTTTTTT
CDR3: CASSEGPGDTGELFF
D: -
V: TRBV6-4
size: -
J: TRBJ2-2

DNA: TGTGCCAGCAGCATTACAGGGGGCGAGTACGAGCAGTACTTC
CDR3: CASSITGGEYEQYF
D: TRBD1
V: TRBV5-5
size: -
J: TRBJ2-7

DNA: TGCAGCGTTGCCGGGTACAATGAGCAGTTCTTC
CDR3: CSVAGYNEQFF
D: -
V: TRBV29-1
size: -
J: TRBJ2-1

DNA: TGCGCCAGCAGCCAACGGGACAGGGGAACTGGGGCCAACGTCCTGACTTTC
CDR3: CASSQRDRGTGANVLTF
D: TRBD1
V: TRBV4-1
size: -
J: TRBJ2-6

DNA: TGCGCCAGCAGACAGGGACTAAACAATGAGCAGTTCTTC
CDR3: CASRQGLNNEQFF
D: -
V: TRBV4-1
size: -
J: TRBJ2-1

DNA: TGCGCCAGCAGCTTGGCCGGTTTGAGGACAGCGGGGGGCGGACTGTTTTTT
CDR3: CASSLAGLRTAGGGLFF
D: -
V: TRBV5-1
size: -
J: TRBJ1-4

DNA: TGTGCCAGCAGTTTCGGGACTGAATATGGCTACACCTTC
CDR3: CASSFGTEYGYTF
D: -
V: TRBV12-3/TRBV12-4
size: -
J: TRBJ1-2

DNA: TGTGCCAGCAGCTTGATGGGCAGGACTGAAGCTTTCTTT
CDR3: CASSLMGRTEAFF
D: -
V: TRBV5-5
size: once
J: TRBJ1-1

DNA: TGTGCCAGCGCTAGAGATACCGACCTGTATGGCTACACCTTC
CDR3: CASARDTDLYGYTF
D: -
V: TRBV25-1
size: -
J: TRBJ1-2

DNA: TGTGCCAGCACTTTCGGGACAGGGGGCCCCTACGAGCAGTACTTC
CDR3: CASTFGTGGPYEQYF
D: TRBD1
V: TRBV3-1/TRBV3-2
size: -
J: TRBJ2-7

DNA: TGTGCCAGCAGGGAACAGGATTCACCCCTCCACTTT
CDR3: CASREQDSPLHF
D: -
V: TRBV2
size: -
J: TRBJ1-6

DNA: TGTGCCAGCAGTCGCGGACAGTACACCGGGGAGCTGTTTTTT
CDR3: CASSRGQYTGELFF
D: -
V: TRBV3-1/TRBV3-2
size: -
J: TRBJ2-2

DNA: TGCAGCGTGGGGGCTGGCAGGGCCTATGGCTACACCTTC
CDR3: CSVGAGRAYGYTF
D: -
V: TRBV29-1
size: -
J: TRBJ1-2

DNA: TGCGCCAGCAGCTCCGAGGAATTAGGCTATGGCTACACCTTC
CDR3: CASSSEELGYGYTF
D: -
V: TRBV5-1
size: -
J: TRBJ1-2

DNA: TGTGCCAGCACGGGACAGGGGTACGATGAGCAGTTCTTC
CDR3: CASTGQGYDEQFF
D: TRBD1
V: TRBV6-5
size: -
J: TRBJ2-1

DNA: TGTGCCAGCAGCGCGCGAGGGGGTGGTGGCTACACCTTC
CDR3: CASSARGGGGYTF
D: -
V: TRBV9
size: -
J: TRBJ1-2

DNA: TGCAGCGTTTTAGGCCGGGACAGGGGGAATGCCAAAAACATTCAGTACTTC
CDR3: CSVLGRDRGNAKNIQYF
D: TRBD1
V: TRBV29-1
size: -
J: TRBJ2-4

DNA: TGCGCCAGCAGCCAAGAGGACAGTTCACGGTCACCCCTCCACTTT
CDR3: CASSQEDSSRSPLHF
D: -
V: TRBV4-1
size: -
J: TRBJ1-6

DNA: TGTGCCAGCAGCTTGGGCGACCCCTACGAGCAGTACTTC
CDR3: CASSLGDPYEQYF
D: -
V: TRBV11-3
size: -
J: TRBJ2-7

DNA: TGTGCCAGCAGCTCCCGAGGAGTGCCCATGAACACTGAAGCTTTCTTT
CDR3: CASSSRGVPMNTEAFF
D: -
V: TRBV3-1/TRBV3-2
size: -
J: TRBJ1-1

DNA: TGTGCCAGCAGTTACGCCGGACAGGGAGCTGGAAACACCATATATTTT
CDR3: CASSYAGQGAGNTIYF
D: TRBD1
V: TRBV6-5
size: -
J: TRBJ1-3

DNA: TGTGCCAGTAGTCCCCGGGACAGGGGATATGAAAAACTGTTTTTT
CDR3: CASSPRDRGYEKLFF
D: TRBD1
V: TRBV19
size: -
J: TRBJ1-4

DNA: TGTGCCAGCAGCCACTTTGCGGGGGCCAATAATTCACCCCTCCACTTT
CDR3: CASSHFAGANNSPLHF
D: -
V: TRBV14
size: -
J: TRBJ1-6

DNA: TGCAGCGCCGGGGACATGGTGAACTATGGCTACACCTTC
CDR3: CSAGDMVNYGYTF
D: -
V: TRBV29-1
size: -
J: TRBJ1-2

DNA: TGTGCCAGCAGTGACACCGGGACAGGGTTAAATGAAGCTTTCTTT
CDR3: CASSDTGTGLNEAFF
D: TRBD1
V: TRBV6-2/TRBV6-3
size: -
J: TRBJ1-1

DNA: TGTGCCAGTCACAGGGCCGCCTATAATTCACCCCTCCACTTT
CDR3: CASHRAAYNSPLHF
D: -
V: TRBV19
size: -
J: TRBJ1-6

DNA: TGTGCCAGCAGCCAGACAGGGGGCCAAGAGACCCAGTACTTC
CDR3: CASSQTGGQETQYF
D: TRBD1
V: TRBV7-9
size: -
J: TRBJ2-5